Listed here are 14 T cell receptor beta chains from one sample, sequenced in a study of shared clonotypes between healthy human individuals. Sequencing used immunoSEQ multiplex PCR; TCRdb keeps in-frame clones, though not all of them. The sample has fewer than 1 million clones, around 96% seen once. Naive-designated CD8 cells lacked CD45RO, were positively enriched for CCR7, and omitted terminally differentiated effector memory CD45RA+ cells. The source material was naive CD8+ T cells sorted from blood. These receptors came from a man aged 30-40 years in good health.

The chain joins TRBV27 to TRBJ2-4; TRBD2 agrees at 8 bases. There are 18 residues in the CDR3. With V trimmed by 7 bases and J by 4 bases, 18 bases remained unmatched. CDR1 and CDR2 (germline): MNHEY, SMNVEV (reference sequence). The CDR3 here is CASMPSGAGGEGKNIQYF. CDR3 sequence (DNA): TGTGCCAGCATGCCCTCGGGGGCGGGAGGAGAGGGTAAAAACATTCAGTACTTC.

This chain uses TRBV10-2 with TRBJ2-3; 7 nucleotides line up with TRBD1. The CDR3 spans 14 residues. V shed 3 bases and J 2 bases; nucleotides not matched to a gene: 2. Germline V gene lookup returns CDR1 WSHSY and CDR2 SAAADI. The chain's CDR3 is CASSDTGDTDTQYF. The DNA of the CDR3 is TGCGCCAGCAGTGATACAGGGGACACAGATACGCAGTATTTT.

Notes on this clone: Other nucleotide sequences from this sample produce the same CDR3. The chain carries TRBV6-1 and TRBJ2-1, with 11 bases matching TRBD2. The length of the CDR3 is 15 residues. Germline V lookup: CDR1 MNHNS, CDR2 SASEGT. J lost 4 bases, V lost 3 bases, and 2 bases had no gene match. The CDR3: CASSDGLAGYNEQFF. For the CDR3, the DNA is TGTGCCAGCAGTGATGGACTAGCGGGTTACAATGAGCAGTTCTTC.

The table lists this clone with a few counts. The chain recombines TRBV30 with TRBJ2-2; D remains unclear. The CDR3 runs 15 residues. The ends were cut back, 0 bases at V and 0 bases at J, with 8 bases in the middle. Germline V CDR1 and CDR2: GTSNPN, SVGIG (reference sequence). CDR3 sequence reads: CAWSVNSANTGELFF. The CDR3 DNA is TGTGCCTGGAGTGTAAACAGCGCGAACACCGGGGAGCTGTTTTTT.

The genes are TRBV11-2 and TRBJ2-2, with 15 bases matching TRBD2. CDR1 and CDR2 (germline): SGHAT, FQNNGV. The CDR3 length is 19 residues. With 3 bases clipped from V and 4 bases from J, the junction kept 9 bases outside the gene matches. CDR3 residues: CASSFPGLAGGPGTGELFF. In nucleotides, the CDR3 is TGTGCCAGCAGCTTCCCTGGACTAGCGGGAGGGCCGGGCACCGGGGAGCTGTTTTTT. Supplemented by reference TRBV11-2 and TRBJ2-2, the full variable domain reads EAGVAQSPRYKIIEKRQSVAFWCNPISGHATLYWYQQILGQGPKLLIQFQNNGVVDDSQLPKDRFSAERLKGVDSTLKIQPAKLEDSAVYLCASSFPGLAGGPGTGELFFGEGSRLTVL.

This clone showed up just once. The chain uses TRBV7-8 and TRBJ2-2, with D tentatively TRBD1 or TRBD2 (5 bases each). Germline V gives CDR1 SGHVS, CDR2 FQNEAQ. This CDR3 is built from 16 residues. Trimming removed 5 bases from V and 3 bases from J, with 16 bases in between. CDR3 protein: CASSPRPGAYTGELFF. The CDR3, as DNA: TGTGCCAGCAGCCCCCGACCCGGGGCCTACACCGGGGAGCTGTTTTTT.

The V call is TRBV19, the J call TRBJ2-1; 9 nucleotides align to TRBD2. The CDR3 contains 15 residues. Trimming cost V 8 bases and J 3 bases; bases outside gene matches: 8. Per germline, CDR1 LNHDA and CDR2 SQIVND (reference sequence). CDR3 DNA sequence: TGTGCCAGTGGCGATAGCGGGAGTATCTACAATGAGCAGTTCTTC. It encodes CASGDSGSIYNEQFF. The complete variable domain, with remaining parts taken from reference TRBV19 and TRBJ2-1, reads DGGITQSPKYLFRKEGQNVTLSCEQNLNHDAMYWYRQDPGQGLRLIYYSQIVNDFQKGDIAEGYSVSREKKESFPLTVTSAQKNPTAFYLCASGDSGSIYNEQFFGPGTRLTVL.

The chain links TRBV2 to TRBJ2-3; 8 nucleotides align to TRBD1. CDR3 length: 16 amino acids. Germline V gene sequence: CDR1 SNHLY, CDR2 FYNNEI. With V trimmed by 7 bases and J by 3 bases, 12 bases remained unmatched. The CDR3 DNA is TGTGCCAGCATAGGTCAGGGGGCCCGGGGGACAGATACGCAGTATTTT. Its translation is CASIGQGARGTDTQYF.

The CDR3 sequence is CASSHPGFGDEQYF. CDR3 nucleotide sequence: TGCGCCAGCAGCCACCCGGGCTTTGGGGACGAGCAGTACTTC. This chain links TRBV10-2 with TRBJ2-7; D is unclear. V dropped 6 bases and J dropped 5 bases, with 17 bases sitting between them. The length of the CDR3 is 14 residues. The germline gives CDR1 WSHSY, CDR2 SAAADI.

This clone showed up just a few times. Other DNA sequences in this sample translate to the same CDR3. V and J are TRBV27 and TRBJ2-7, with D hard to call. This CDR3 is 13 amino acids long. The ends were cut back, 3 bases at V and 0 bases at J, with 6 bases in the middle. The germline gives CDR1 MNHEY, CDR2 SMNVEV (reference sequence). The CDR3 sequence is CASSFGPSYEQYF. In DNA, the CDR3 is TGTGCCAGCAGTTTCGGCCCCTCCTACGAGCAGTACTTC.

CDR3 sequence (DNA): TGTGCCAGCAGCGCACTAGCGGAAGGCCCCTACGAGCAGTACTTC. The encoded protein is CASSALAEGPYEQYF. This sequence joins TRBV13 and TRBJ2-7, with 8 bases fitting TRBD2. V shed 5 bases and J 2 bases; nucleotides not matched to a gene: 8. Germline V gene lookup returns CDR1 PRHDT and CDR2 FYEKMQ (reference sequence). This CDR3 is built from 15 residues.

The sample holds one count of this clone. The CDR3 here is CASSLDRYNQPQHF. The CDR3 DNA is TGTGCCAGCAGCTTAGACAGATACAATCAGCCCCAGCATTTT. The chain links TRBV7-9 to TRBJ1-5; no definite D call. Germline V gives CDR1 SEHNR, CDR2 FQNEAQ (reference sequence). Trimming took 1 base from V and 3 from J, leaving 7 bases between them. There are 14 residues in the CDR3.

J is TRBJ2-1 and V is TRBV19; TRBD2 might be the D (6 bases). Germline-derived CDR1 and CDR2 are LNHDA and SQIVND (reference sequence). This CDR3 has 13 amino acids. Trimming shortened V by 6 bases and J by 4 bases, and 10 bases separated the two germline ends. The CDR3 DNA reads as TGTGCCAGTAGAAAACGGGGGTACAATGAGCAGTTCTTC. Translating gives CASRKRGYNEQFF.

This clone appeared once. The gene calls are TRBV4-2 and TRBJ2-3; 12 nucleotides agree with TRBD2. Germline-derived CDR1 and CDR2 are LGHNA and YNFKEQ. V shed 4 bases, J shed 0 bases, and the junction held 8 bases outside the gene matches. There are 18 residues in the CDR3. The CDR3 loop reads CASSPNSGTSGSTDTQYF. The CDR3 nucleotides are TGTGCCAGCAGCCCTAATTCCGGGACTAGCGGGAGCACAGATACGCAGTATTTT.